Presented here are 15 T cell receptor beta chains from one specimen sequenced in a study of blood T cells in healthy people across ages (dated by TCRdb to between 2014 and 2017). The library was produced with 5' RACE. Instrument on record: Illumina HiSeq 2500. A second roughly 6 to 11 cycle PCR used a sample-barcoded 5' primer and a J-beta primer mix. TCRdb reprocessed the public reads (quality trimming at Q25 with fastp, clone calling with MiXCR) and kept in-frame beta chains. Identical CDR3 proteins give one entry, which carries the most common genes and DNA. For this sample there are roughly 800,000 distinct CDR3 sequences; roughly 64% appear just once. The ten largest clones capture about 20% of the sample. The sequenced sample consisted of blood. These receptors all come from a man aged 30 to 39 in good health.

V usage is TRBV2 and J usage is TRBJ2-1; D gene uncertain. The germline V gene has CDR1 SNHLY and CDR2 FYNNEI. This CDR3 has 14 residues. V lost 3 bases to trimming and J lost 0 bases, with 6 bases between them. CDR3 region: CASSDISSYNEQFF. The CDR3 DNA follows: TGTGCCAGCAGTGACATAAGCTCCTACAATGAGCAGTTCTTC. The variable domain in full, with the rest retrieved from reference TRBV2 and TRBJ2-1, is EPEVTQTPSHQVTQMGQEVILRCVPISNHLYFYWYRQILGQKVEFLVSFYNNEISEKSEIFDDQFSVERPDGSNFTLKIRSTKLEDSAMYFCASSDISSYNEQFFGPGTRLTVL.

This chain links TRBV20-1 with TRBJ2-1; a possible D gene is TRBD2 (5 bases). Germline lookup yields CDR1 DFQATT and CDR2 SNEGSKA (reference sequence). V was pared by 7 bases and J by 0 bases, with 19 bases between. The CDR3 totals 16 residues. CDR3 nucleotide sequence: TGCAGTGTGGACTCGCAAAGCGGAAGCTCCTACAATGAGCAGTTCTTC. Translation: CSVDSQSGSSYNEQFF.

This clonotype is a singleton in its sample. The chain links TRBV18 to TRBJ2-7; D remains ambiguous. The tail of the sequence fits TRBJ2-5 better, so the J call may be wrong. In germline, CDR1 is KGHSH, CDR2 LQKENI. The CDR3 consists of 12 residues. The CDR3 here is CASSPTIETQYF. In nucleotides, the CDR3 is TGTGCCAGCTCACCTACTATAGAGACCCAGTACTTC.

V usage is TRBV20-1 and J usage is TRBJ1-5; D gene unclear. CDR3 length: 12 residues. Looked up from germline, CDR1 is DFQATT and CDR2 is SNEGSKA (reference sequence). V was clipped by 4 bases and J by 5 bases, with 9 bases between them. Written as DNA, the CDR3 is TGCAGTGCTACGACGAGAGATCAGCCCCAGCATTTT. As protein: CSATTRDQPQHF.

This clonotype came up once. This sequence joins TRBV7-8 and TRBJ1-5; a weak D match, TRBD1 (5 bases). The CDR3 loop spans 18 amino acids. V was shortened by 3 bases and J by 11 bases, with 29 bases between the two germline ends. Germline V gene data show CDR1 as SGHVS and CDR2 as FQNEAQ. CDR3 coding DNA: TGTGCCAGCAGCTTCTACAAGCTAGCGGGGGAGAAGAGTGAGACCCAGCATTTT. Translated, it gives CASSFYKLAGEKSETQHF.

The CDR3 DNA sequence: TGTGCCAGCAGCGTCCAAGCTAACTATGGCTACACCTTC. Amino acids: CASSVQANYGYTF. The genes are TRBV9 and TRBJ1-2, with no clear D. Trimming removed 2 bases at V and 0 bases at J, with 5 bases between. Germline loops: CDR1 SGDLS, CDR2 YYNGEE. The CDR3 is 13 residues long.

The genes are TRBV7-2 and TRBJ2-4, with 7 bases matching TRBD2. The J call could be wrong; TRBJ2-7 is a better fit for the DNA end. Germline V gives CDR1 SGHTA, CDR2 FQGNSA. The CDR3 covers 17 residues. CDR3 sequence: CASSLESAAGVKYEQYF. The CDR3, as DNA: TGTGCCAGCAGCTTAGAATCGGCGGCGGGGGTCAAATACGAGCAGTACTTC.

This chain links TRBV20-1 with TRBJ2-5; 10 nucleotides agree with TRBD2. The germline V gene encodes CDR1 DFQATT and CDR2 SNEGSKA (reference sequence). With V trimmed by 1 base and J by 4 bases, 6 bases remained unmatched. CDR3 length equals 15 residues. CDR3 in amino acids: CSARVAGGPGETQYF. CDR3 DNA: TGCAGTGCTAGAGTAGCGGGAGGCCCTGGAGAGACCCAGTACTTC.

This rearrangement joins TRBV3-1 to TRBJ2-1, with 7 bases that match TRBD1. V shed 4 bases, J shed 4 bases, and the junction held 7 bases outside the gene matches. There are 15 residues in the CDR3. Germline loops: CDR1 LGHDT, CDR2 YNNKEL (reference sequence). The CDR3 coding sequence is TGTGCCAGCAGCCCTACCCTACAGGGGTACAATGAGCAGTTCTTC. It translates to CASSPTLQGYNEQFF.

The gene calls are TRBV13 and TRBJ2-1; TRBD2 aligns across 7 bases. This CDR3 region has 16 residues. Germline assignment: CDR1 PRHDT and CDR2 FYEKMQ (reference sequence). Trimming removed 0 bases from V and 7 bases from J; junction bases left unmatched: 9. CDR3 sequence (DNA): TGTGCCAGCAGCTTAGGGAGCGGGGCTTGGGGTAATGAGCAGTTCTTC. Protein product: CASSLGSGAWGNEQFF.

This sequence joins TRBV24-1 and TRBJ1-5; D ambiguous. V lost 1 base to trimming and J lost 4 bases, with 7 bases between them. The V gene's germline CDR1 is KGHDR and CDR2 SFDVKD. This CDR3 has 14 residues. CDR3 amino acids: CATSDLWRNQPQHF. CDR3 DNA sequence: TGTGCCACCAGTGATTTATGGCGAAATCAGCCCCAGCATTTT.

This sequence joins TRBV18 and TRBJ2-4; 7 nucleotides match TRBD2. The closer fit of TRBJ2-7 to the DNA end suggests the J call may be wrong. CDR1 KGHSH and CDR2 LQKENI come from the germline V gene. The CDR3 has 18 amino acids. CDR3 in amino acids: CASSPGVASGTEIYEQYF. The CDR3 DNA reads TGTGCCAGCTCACCGGGTGTAGCGAGCGGGACGGAGATTTACGAGCAGTACTTC.

This CDR3 reads CASSPLAGEALVDNEQFF. CDR3 nucleotides: TGCGCCAGCAGTCCACTAGCGGGGGAAGCCCTAGTCGACAATGAGCAGTTCTTC. This chain connects TRBV4-1 to TRBJ2-1; TRBD2 aligns across 11 bases. Germline V CDR1 and CDR2: MGHRA, YSYEKL. V lost 6 bases to trimming and J lost 5 bases; unmatched junction nucleotides: 15. This CDR3 region has 18 residues.

The chain uses TRBV9 and TRBJ2-1, with a tentative D call TRBD2 (5 bases). The J call may be faulty, since TRBJ2-7 better matches the DNA end. Germline-derived CDR1 and CDR2 are SGDLS and YYNGEE. The CDR3 loop spans 13 amino acids. CDR3 DNA: TGTGCCAGCAGCGTAGTGGGAGAGGACGAGCAGTACTTC. It yields the protein CASSVVGEDEQYF.

The chain carries TRBV29-1 and TRBJ2-5; the D gene could be TRBD1 or TRBD2 (5 bases each). Germline CDR1 is SQVTM and CDR2 is ANQGSEA. V was trimmed by 6 bases and J by 3 bases, leaving 11 bases between them. The CDR3 loop spans 12 amino acids. CDR3 nucleotides: TGCAGCGTCACCGGGACGGAAGAGACCCAGTACTTC. It specifies CSVTGTEETQYF.